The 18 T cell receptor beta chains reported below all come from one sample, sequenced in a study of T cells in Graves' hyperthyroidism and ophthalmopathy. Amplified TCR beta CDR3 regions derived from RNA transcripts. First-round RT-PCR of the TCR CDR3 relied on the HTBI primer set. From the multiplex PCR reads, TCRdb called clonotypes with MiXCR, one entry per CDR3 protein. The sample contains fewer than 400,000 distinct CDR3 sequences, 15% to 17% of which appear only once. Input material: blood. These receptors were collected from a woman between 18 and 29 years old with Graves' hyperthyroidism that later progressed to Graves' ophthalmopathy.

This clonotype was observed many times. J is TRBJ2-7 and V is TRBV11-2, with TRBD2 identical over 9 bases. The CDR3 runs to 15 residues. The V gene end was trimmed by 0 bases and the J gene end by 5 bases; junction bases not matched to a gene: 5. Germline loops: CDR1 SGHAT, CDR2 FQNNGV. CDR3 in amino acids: CASSLEVGGRDEQYF. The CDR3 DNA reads TGTGCCAGCAGCTTAGAGGTCGGCGGGAGGGACGAGCAGTACTTC.

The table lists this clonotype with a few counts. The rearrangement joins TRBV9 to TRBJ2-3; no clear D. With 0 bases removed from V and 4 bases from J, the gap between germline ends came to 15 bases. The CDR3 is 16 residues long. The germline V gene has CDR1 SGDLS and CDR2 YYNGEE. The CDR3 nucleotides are TGTGCCAGCAGCGTAGGATTGGGCGTAAGACCAGATACGCAGTATTTT. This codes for CASSVGLGVRPDTQYF.

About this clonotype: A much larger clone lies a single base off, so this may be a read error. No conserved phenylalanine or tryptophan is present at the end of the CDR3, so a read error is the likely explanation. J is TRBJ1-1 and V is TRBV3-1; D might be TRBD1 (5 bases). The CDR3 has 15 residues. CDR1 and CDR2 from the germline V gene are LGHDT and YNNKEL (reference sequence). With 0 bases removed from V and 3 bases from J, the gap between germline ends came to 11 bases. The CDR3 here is CASSQEIGGDTEAFL. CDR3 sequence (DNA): TGTGCCAGCAGCCAAGAAATAGGAGGGGACACTGAAGCTTTCCTT.

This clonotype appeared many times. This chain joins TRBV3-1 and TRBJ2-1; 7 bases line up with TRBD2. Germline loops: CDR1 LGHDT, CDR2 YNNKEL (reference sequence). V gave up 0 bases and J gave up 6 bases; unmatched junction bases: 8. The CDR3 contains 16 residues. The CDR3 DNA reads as TGTGCCAGCAGCCAAGATGTAGCGGGTACGAGCAATGAGCAGTTCTTC. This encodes CASSQDVAGTSNEQFF.

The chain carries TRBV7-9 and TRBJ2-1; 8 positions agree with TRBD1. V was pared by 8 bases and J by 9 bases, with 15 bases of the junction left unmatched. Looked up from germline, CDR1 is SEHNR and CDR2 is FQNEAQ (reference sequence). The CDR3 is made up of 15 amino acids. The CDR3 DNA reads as TGTGCCAGCCAAGCTAGAGGCGGACAGGGTACTGAGCAGTTCTTC. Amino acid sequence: CASQARGGQGTEQFF. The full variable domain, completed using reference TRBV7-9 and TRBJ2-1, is DTGVSQNPRHKITKRGQNVTFRCDPISEHNRLYWYRQTLGQGPEFLTYFQNEAQLEKSRLLSDRFSAERPKGSFSTLEIQRTEQGDSAMYLCASQARGGQGTEQFFGPGTRLTVL.

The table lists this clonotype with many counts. The CDR3 loop reads CASSEGAGRYGYTF. CDR3 nucleotide sequence: TGTGCCAGCAGTGAAGGGGCAGGCCGCTATGGCTACACCTTC. The chain links TRBV6-1 to TRBJ1-2, with D uncertain. The CDR3 consists of 14 residues. CDR1 MNHNS and CDR2 SASEGT come from the germline V gene. V was clipped by 1 base and J by 4 bases, with 10 bases between them.

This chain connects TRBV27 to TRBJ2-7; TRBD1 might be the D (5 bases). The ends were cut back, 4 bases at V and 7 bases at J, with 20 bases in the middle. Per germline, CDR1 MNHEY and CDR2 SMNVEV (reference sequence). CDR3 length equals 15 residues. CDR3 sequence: CASSSTGEGVSEQYF. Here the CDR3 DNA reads TGTGCCAGCAGTTCCACGGGCGAAGGGGTGTCAGAGCAGTACTTC.

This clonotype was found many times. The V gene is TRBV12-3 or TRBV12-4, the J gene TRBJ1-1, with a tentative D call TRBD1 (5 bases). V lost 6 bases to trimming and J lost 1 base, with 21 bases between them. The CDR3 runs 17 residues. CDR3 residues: CASRPHWGSRPNTEAFF. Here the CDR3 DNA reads TGTGCCAGCAGGCCCCACTGGGGCAGTCGCCCGAACACTGAAGCTTTCTTT.

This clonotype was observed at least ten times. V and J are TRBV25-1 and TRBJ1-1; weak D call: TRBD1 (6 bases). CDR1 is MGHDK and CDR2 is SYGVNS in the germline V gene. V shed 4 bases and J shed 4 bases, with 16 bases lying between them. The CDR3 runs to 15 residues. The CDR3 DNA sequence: TGTGCCAGCAGTGCTAGTTGGGGGCGAACCACTGAAGCTTTCTTT. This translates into CASSASWGRTTEAFF. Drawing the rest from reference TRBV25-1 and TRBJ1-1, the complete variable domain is EADIYQTPRYLVIGTGKKITLECSQTMGHDKMYWYQQDPGMELHLIHYSYGVNSTEKGDLSSESTVSRIRTEHFPLTLESARPSHTSQYLCASSASWGRTTEAFFGQGTRLTVV.

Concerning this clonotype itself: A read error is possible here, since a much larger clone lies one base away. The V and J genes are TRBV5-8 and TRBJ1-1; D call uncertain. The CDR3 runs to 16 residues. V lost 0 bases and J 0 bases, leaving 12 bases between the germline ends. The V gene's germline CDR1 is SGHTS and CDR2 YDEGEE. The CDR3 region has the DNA TGTGCCAGCAGCTTGGGACCGATACTAATGAACACTGAAGCTTTCTTT. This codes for CASSLGPILMNTEAFF.

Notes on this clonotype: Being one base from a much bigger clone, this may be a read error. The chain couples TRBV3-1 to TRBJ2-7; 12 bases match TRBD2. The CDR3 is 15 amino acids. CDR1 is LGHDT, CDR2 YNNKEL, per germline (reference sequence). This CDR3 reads CASSQGTSGTYEQDF. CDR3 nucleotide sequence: TGTGCCAGCAGCCAAGGGACTAGCGGGACCTACGAGCAGGACTTC.

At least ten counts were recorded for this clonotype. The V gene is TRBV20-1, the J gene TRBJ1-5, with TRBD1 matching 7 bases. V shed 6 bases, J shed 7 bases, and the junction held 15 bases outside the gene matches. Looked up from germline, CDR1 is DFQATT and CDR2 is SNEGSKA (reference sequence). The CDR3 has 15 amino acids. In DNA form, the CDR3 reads TGCAGTGCCGACTCTAGGAAGGGGGCTAAGCAGCCCCAGCATTTT. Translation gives CSADSRKGAKQPQHF.

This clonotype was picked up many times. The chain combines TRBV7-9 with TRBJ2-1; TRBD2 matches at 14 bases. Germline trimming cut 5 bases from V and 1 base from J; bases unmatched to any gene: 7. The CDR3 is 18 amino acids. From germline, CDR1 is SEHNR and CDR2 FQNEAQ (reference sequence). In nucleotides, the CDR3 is TGTGCCAGCAGCCAGACTAGCGGGAGGGCCAGGTCCTACAATGAGCAGTTCTTC. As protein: CASSQTSGRARSYNEQFF.

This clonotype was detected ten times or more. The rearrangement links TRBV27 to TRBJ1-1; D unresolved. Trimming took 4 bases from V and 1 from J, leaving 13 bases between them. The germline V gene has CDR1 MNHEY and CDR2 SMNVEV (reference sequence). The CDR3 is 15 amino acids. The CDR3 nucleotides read TGTGCCAGCAGTTCGGGGAATATCGCGAACACTGAAGCTTTCTTT. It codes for CASSSGNIANTEAFF.

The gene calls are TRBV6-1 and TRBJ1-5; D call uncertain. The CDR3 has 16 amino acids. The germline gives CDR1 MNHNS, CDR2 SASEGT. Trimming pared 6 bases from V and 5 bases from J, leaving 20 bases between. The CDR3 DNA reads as TGTGCCAGCAGGGGCCTGGGCAGACCTACCCATCAGCCCCAGCATTTT. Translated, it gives CASRGLGRPTHQPQHF.

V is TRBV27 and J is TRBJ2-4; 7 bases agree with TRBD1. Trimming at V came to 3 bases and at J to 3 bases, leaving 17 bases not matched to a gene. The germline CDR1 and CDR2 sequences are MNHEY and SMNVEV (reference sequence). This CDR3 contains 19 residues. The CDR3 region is CASSLSPGQRDWDKNIQYF. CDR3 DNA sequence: TGTGCCAGCAGTTTGTCACCGGGACAGAGGGATTGGGACAAAAACATTCAGTACTTC.

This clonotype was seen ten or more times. The CDR3 sequence: CASSYWAGEQFF. CDR3 DNA sequence: TGTGCCAGCAGTTACTGGGCGGGAGAGCAGTTCTTC. V gene TRBV6-2 or TRBV6-3 combines with J gene TRBJ2-1; D possibly corresponds to TRBD2 (6 bases). Germline V gives CDR1 MNHEY, CDR2 SVGEGT. The CDR3 length is 12 residues. V lost 1 base and J 10 bases, leaving 8 bases between the germline ends.

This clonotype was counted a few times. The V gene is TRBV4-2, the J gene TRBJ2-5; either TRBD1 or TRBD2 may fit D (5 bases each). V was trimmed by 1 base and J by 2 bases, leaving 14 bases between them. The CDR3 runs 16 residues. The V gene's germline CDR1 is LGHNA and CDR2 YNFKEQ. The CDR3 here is CASSQAPREPQETQYF. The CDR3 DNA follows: TGTGCCAGCAGCCAAGCCCCCAGGGAGCCACAAGAGACCCAGTACTTC.